Below, 18 T cell receptor beta chains from the same sample are listed, as sequenced in a study of patients and donors after allogeneic stem cell transplantation (dated by TCRdb to about 2020). Library prep was done by RT-PCR. Sequencing instrument: NextSeq 550. TCRdb redid the processing of the public reads, applying fastp at Q25 and MiXCR, and retained in-frame beta chains. Every distinct CDR3 protein forms one entry, paired with its most common genes and DNA. This sample holds roughly 200,000 distinct CDR3 sequences; around 40% were observed only once. Roughly 11% of the sample comes from the top ten. Sequenced sample: blood, either unsorted or a sorted T cell fraction (not recorded which). Source of these receptors: a human donor who was either an allogeneic HSCT recipient or a stem cell or donor lymphocyte infusion donor (not recorded which). It is not recorded whose cells these are; they may come from a transplant donor.

This clonotype was seen only a few times. The chain links TRBV7-8 to TRBJ1-5; TRBD1 matches at 7 bases. After removal of 5 bases from V and 4 bases from J, the junction contained 14 bases not matched to a gene. CDR3 length equals 17 residues. Germline-derived CDR1 and CDR2 are SGHVS and FQNEAQ. As DNA, the CDR3 is TGTGCCAGCAGCCCTAGTCTTGACAGGGAGCTTAATCAGCCCCAGCATTTT. Translation gives CASSPSLDRELNQPQHF.

The chain joins TRBV5-1 to TRBJ2-3; possible D gene TRBD2, 6 bases. V lost 0 bases and J 5 bases, leaving 10 bases between the germline ends. The CDR3 has 14 residues. Germline loops: CDR1 SGHRS, CDR2 YFSETQ. CDR3 loop: CASSLGGDGDTQYF. CDR3 bases: TGCGCCAGCAGCTTGGGCGGGGATGGAGATACGCAGTATTTT.

V and J are TRBV25-1 and TRBJ2-2; 12 bases line up with TRBD1. Trimming removed 8 bases from V and 6 bases from J; junction bases left unmatched: 4. The CDR3 consists of 14 residues. Per germline, CDR1 MGHDK and CDR2 SYGVNS. The CDR3 sequence is CASGGTGGSGELFF. For the CDR3, the DNA is TGTGCCAGCGGCGGGACAGGGGGCTCCGGGGAGCTGTTTTTT. The full variable domain, completed using reference TRBV25-1 and TRBJ2-2, is EADIYQTPRYLVIGTGKKITLECSQTMGHDKMYWYQQDPGMELHLIHYSYGVNSTEKGDLSSESTVSRIRTEHFPLTLESARPSHTSQYLCASGGTGGSGELFFGEGSRLTVL.

The chain employs TRBV5-1 and TRBJ2-1; a weak D match, TRBD1 (7 bases). V was pared by 3 bases and J by 10 bases, with 17 bases between. Germline assignment: CDR1 SGHRS and CDR2 YFSETQ. The CDR3 spans 14 residues. The CDR3 here is CASSWGDREAEQFF. Written as DNA, the CDR3 is TGCGCCAGCAGCTGGGGAGACAGGGAGGCAGAGCAGTTCTTC.

This clonotype was detected only a few times. V and J are TRBV6-2 or TRBV6-3 and TRBJ1-1, with 7 bases that match TRBD1. The CDR3 has 13 residues. The V segment lost 5 bases and the J segment 5 bases; nucleotides outside the gene matches: 5. Germline CDR1 MNHEY, CDR2 SVGEGT. This CDR3 is CASSHRQGTEAFF. The CDR3 coding sequence is TGTGCCAGCAGTCACCGACAGGGAACTGAAGCTTTCTTT.

The chain has TRBV7-2 and TRBJ2-5, with 12 positions matching TRBD2. V shed 4 bases, J shed 5 bases, and the junction held 5 bases outside the gene matches. Germline V gene sequence: CDR1 SGHTA, CDR2 FQGNSA. The CDR3 sequence is 15 residues long. The CDR3 nucleotides are TGTGCCAGCAGCTACCTAGCGGGGGGGAGGGAGACCCAGTACTTC. Translating gives CASSYLAGGRETQYF. Combining the CDR3 with reference TRBV7-2 and TRBJ2-5 gives the whole variable domain GAGVSQSPSNKVTEKGKDVELRCDPISGHTALYWYRQSLGQGLEFLIYFQGNSAPDKSGLPSDRFSAERTGGSVSTLTIQRTQQEDSAVYLCASSYLAGGRETQYFGPGTRLLVL.

Only a few counts were recorded for this clonotype. The chain employs TRBV9 and TRBJ1-6; no clear D. Per the germline V gene, CDR1 is SGDLS and CDR2 is YYNGEE. The CDR3 runs 15 residues. Deletions cut 0 bases from V and 9 bases from J, with 13 bases between. CDR3 amino acids: CASSVGVGWPSPLHF. In nucleotides, the CDR3 is TGTGCCAGCAGCGTAGGGGTGGGGTGGCCTTCACCCCTCCACTTT. Full variable domain (missing parts from reference TRBV9 and TRBJ1-6): DSGVTQTPKHLITATGQRVTLRCSPRSGDLSVYWYQQSLDQGLQFLIQYYNGEERAKGNILERFSAQQFPDLHSELNLSSLELGDSALYFCASSVGVGWPSPLHFGNGTRLTVT.

A few counts support this clonotype. The chain joins TRBV5-5 to TRBJ1-6; the D is unclear. The germline V gene encodes CDR1 SGHKS and CDR2 YYEKEE (reference sequence). The CDR3 extends over 12 amino acids. V lost 1 base and J 10 bases, leaving 6 bases between the germline ends. The CDR3 sequence: CASSLTASPLHF. The CDR3, as DNA: TGTGCCAGCAGCTTGACAGCCTCACCCCTCCACTTT.

The genes are TRBV5-1 and TRBJ1-1; D is undetermined. Per the germline V gene, CDR1 is SGHRS and CDR2 is YFSETQ. The V gene lost 0 bases and the J gene lost 1 base, with 7 bases spanning the gap. The CDR3 consists of 14 residues. The CDR3 nucleotides read TGCGCCAGCAGCTTGGCCCGGCAGAACACTGAAGCTTTCTTT. The encoded protein is CASSLARQNTEAFF.

In its sample, this clonotype was seen a few times. The chain uses TRBV7-9 and TRBJ1-4; D is possibly TRBD1 (5 bases). The germline V and J ends were trimmed by 1 base and 6 bases, with 9 bases remaining between them. The CDR3 is 14 residues long. Germline CDR1 and CDR2: SEHNR and FQNEAQ (reference sequence). For the CDR3, the DNA is TGTGCCAGCAGCTTAGAGCAGGGCCATGAAAAACTGTTTTTT. The encoded protein is CASSLEQGHEKLFF.

Comments on this clonotype: Without the conserved terminal phenylalanine or tryptophan, this CDR3 likely stems from a read error. No DNA is shown, since the ends of the CDR3 on it are uncertain; the CDR3 is the one TCRdb lists. The chain has TRBV12-3 or TRBV12-4 and TRBJ1-1; the D call of TRBD1 is as the table states it, not checked on the DNA. 13 amino acids form the CDR3, both terminal residues included. CDR3 loop: CASSPVGRAGRAL.

The chain recombines TRBV2 with TRBJ1-4; D is unresolved. The CDR3 loop spans 15 amino acids. CDR1 and CDR2 from the germline V gene are SNHLY and FYNNEI. With 6 bases removed from V and 4 bases from J, the gap between germline ends came to 15 bases. The CDR3 loop reads CASSQNGFLNEKLFF. The DNA of the CDR3 is TGTGCCAGCAGCCAAAATGGGTTTCTTAATGAAAAACTGTTTTTT.

In this sample, this clonotype turned up a few times. The chain couples TRBV28 to TRBJ2-3; D is unclear. V dropped 3 bases and J dropped 2 bases, with 9 bases sitting between them. CDR3 length: 14 amino acids. Germline CDR1 MDHEN, CDR2 SYDVKM. The CDR3 DNA reads as TGTGCCAGCAGTTTTGCGGCGATCACAGATACGCAGTATTTT. It codes for CASSFAAITDTQYF. Full variable domain (remainder filled in from reference TRBV28 and TRBJ2-3): DVKVTQSSRYLVKRTGEKVFLECVQDMDHENMFWYRQDPGLGLRLIYFSYDVKMKEKGDIPEGYSVSREKKERFSLILESASTNQTSMYLCASSFAAITDTQYFGPGTRLTVL.

The chain couples TRBV20-1 to TRBJ2-1, with D unresolved. The CDR3 has 10 residues. Trimming removed 3 bases at V and 10 bases at J, with 7 bases between. Per germline, CDR1 DFQATT and CDR2 SNEGSKA (reference sequence). DNA for the CDR3: TGCAGTGCTAGCGGACCAGAGCAGTTCTTC. Its protein is CSASGPEQFF.

The chain recombines TRBV20-1 with TRBJ1-5; D is undetermined. In germline, CDR1 is DFQATT, CDR2 SNEGSKA (reference sequence). V lost 1 base and J 4 bases, leaving 20 bases between the germline ends. The CDR3 has 17 residues. In nucleotides, the CDR3 is TGCAGTGCTAGAGCGAAACGGTTAAGGTTTGGGAATCAGCCCCAGCATTTT. Protein: CSARAKRLRFGNQPQHF.

The chain is built from TRBV20-1 and TRBJ1-3; 9 nucleotides agree with TRBD1. Unmatched junction bases numbered 7, after V lost 4 bases and J lost 3 bases. CDR3 length: 15 amino acids. Germline assignment: CDR1 DFQATT and CDR2 SNEGSKA (reference sequence). The CDR3, as DNA: TGCAGTGCTACTCAAACAGGGGGCATTGGAAACACCATATATTTT. It codes for CSATQTGGIGNTIYF.

Only a few counts were recorded for this clonotype. CDR3 loop: CSAKGQGNPNYGYTF. CDR3 bases: TGCAGTGCTAAGGGACAGGGAAACCCTAACTATGGCTACACCTTC. The rearrangement links TRBV20-1 to TRBJ1-2, with 9 nucleotides matching TRBD1. V lost 4 bases to trimming and J lost 0 bases; unmatched junction nucleotides: 6. This CDR3 region has 15 residues. Looked up from germline, CDR1 is DFQATT and CDR2 is SNEGSKA (reference sequence).

The V and J genes are TRBV4-1 and TRBJ2-5, with no clear D. CDR3 size: 13 residues. Germline-derived CDR1 and CDR2 are MGHRA and YSYEKL. V lost 4 bases, J lost 5 bases, and 11 bases lay in between. The CDR3 region has the DNA TGCGCCAGCAGCCCCATCCCAGAGGAGACCCAGTACTTC. Protein sequence: CASSPIPEETQYF.